Reported below is one T cell receptor beta chain. CDR1 and CDR2 from the germline V gene are SQVTM and ANQGSEA. This CDR3 contains 14 residues. Trimming took 3 bases from V and 8 from J, leaving 19 bases between them. The sample comes from a study of healthy donors' naive CD4 and CD8 T cells. Across the whole study: TCR alpha primers covered all functional IMGT alpha gene variants.

Each TCR library used around 0.5 ug of total RNA and a linear amplification protocol. Each CDR3 protein gets one entry after TCRdb re-called the reads with MiXCR. The table has roughly 200,000 distinct CDR3 sequences, under 85% seen once; the top ten hold about 2.3%. V is TRBV29-1 and J is TRBJ1-2; D is ambiguous. Sequenced sample: naive CD4+ and CD8+ T cells sorted from blood, pooled from several donors. The receptor comes from a pool of human donors in good health; the sample pools cells from several healthy donors. CDR3 amino acids: CSVEEGSYTGGYTF. The CDR3 nucleotides are TGCAGCGTTGAGGAGGGTAGTTACACGGGAGGCTACACCTTC.